The 31 T cell receptor beta chains presented below share a single source sample, sequenced in a study of blood T cell repertoires in COVID-19. Here immunoSEQ multiplex PCR was the method, and the copy in TCRdb shows in-frame clones only, minus some. The sample carries under 150,000 clones, 75% to 90% recorded once. Specimen: PBMCs or T cells enriched from blood (not recorded which). These receptor sequences come from a woman in her fifties or sixties who had recovered from COVID-19.

This chain joins TRBV9 and TRBJ2-5; the D gene is possibly TRBD1 (6 bases). Looked up from germline, CDR1 is SGDLS and CDR2 is YYNGEE. V lost 0 bases and J 4 bases, leaving 10 bases between the germline ends. This CDR3 comprises 14 residues. The CDR3 bases are TGTGCCAGCAGCGTAGCAGGGGCCACAGAGACCCAGTACTTC. It encodes CASSVAGATETQYF.

This chain links TRBV12-3 or TRBV12-4 with TRBJ1-1; D is unclear. V was pared by 6 bases and J by 0 bases, with 8 bases between. The CDR3 spans 13 residues. The CDR3 here is CASRLQMNTEAFF. The CDR3 nucleotides are TGTGCCAGCAGGTTACAGATGAACACTGAAGCTTTCTTT.

This clone was counted between two and nine times. V and J are TRBV18 and TRBJ2-3; 10 positions match TRBD1. The germline CDR1 and CDR2 sequences are KGHSH and LQKENI. CDR3 size: 17 residues. Trimming removed 6 bases from V and 4 bases from J; junction bases left unmatched: 13. CDR3 nucleotides: TGTGCCAGCTCGAGGGACAGGGGATTTTTAGGGCCAGATACGCAGTATTTT. Amino acids: CASSRDRGFLGPDTQYF. Full variable domain (missing parts from reference TRBV18 and TRBJ2-3): NAGVMQNPRHLVRRRGQEARLRCSPMKGHSHVYWYRQLPEEGLKFMVYLQKENIIDESGMPKERFSAEFPKEGPSILRIQQVVRGDSAAYFCASSRDRGFLGPDTQYFGPGTRLTVL.

The rearrangement links TRBV4-3 to TRBJ1-3; 8 bases are shared with TRBD1. The CDR3 loop spans 20 amino acids. The trim removed 2 bases at V and 0 bases at J, leaving 15 bases unmatched. Germline loops: CDR1 LGHNA, CDR2 YSLEER. In nucleotides, the CDR3 is TGCGCCAGCAGCCAATGGAGTTATTCCGTGACAGGGGACTCTGGAAACACCATATATTTT. It specifies CASSQWSYSVTGDSGNTIYF.

This clone was seen only once. The chain has TRBV29-1 and TRBJ2-2; no reliable D call. Deletions cut 0 bases from V and 8 bases from J, with 10 bases between. Per the germline V gene, CDR1 is SQVTM and CDR2 is ANQGSEA. This CDR3 region has 13 residues. The CDR3 sequence: CSVEDLVRGELFF. The DNA of the CDR3 is TGCAGCGTTGAAGATCTAGTGAGAGGGGAGCTGTTTTTT.

This clone was seen more than once but under ten times. The chain couples TRBV7-6 to TRBJ1-2; 8 bases agree with TRBD1. This CDR3 has 15 residues. Per the germline V gene, CDR1 is SGHVS and CDR2 is FNYEAQ. Trimming at V came to 5 bases and at J to 2 bases, leaving 7 bases not matched to a gene. Here the CDR3 DNA reads TGTGCCAGCAGCCTAGGGACAGGAGGGAACTATGGCTACACCTTC. Amino acids: CASSLGTGGNYGYTF.

The chain joins TRBV4-3 to TRBJ1-5; 8 bases line up with TRBD1. Germline V gives CDR1 LGHNA, CDR2 YSLEER. V shed 0 bases and J 6 bases; nucleotides not matched to a gene: 10. CDR3 size: 17 residues. CDR3: CASSQDPPGGEVQPQHF. CDR3 nucleotide sequence: TGCGCCAGCAGCCAAGATCCCCCAGGGGGCGAGGTTCAGCCCCAGCATTTT.

V is TRBV19 and J is TRBJ2-7; TRBD1 matches at 7 bases. The germline CDR1 and CDR2 sequences are LNHDA and SQIVND (reference sequence). After removal of 0 bases from V and 0 bases from J, the junction contained 2 bases not matched to a gene. The CDR3 covers 15 residues. The CDR3 loop reads CASSIEGQFSYEQYF. CDR3 nucleotides: TGTGCCAGTAGTATAGAGGGACAGTTCTCCTACGAGCAGTACTTC.

The gene calls are TRBV19 and TRBJ1-2; D gene uncertain. Per the germline V gene, CDR1 is LNHDA and CDR2 is SQIVND (reference sequence). V was shortened by 6 bases and J by 3 bases, with 8 bases between the two germline ends. This CDR3 spans 12 amino acids. The CDR3 nucleotides read TGTGCCAGTAGCCCTCCGGACTATGGCTACACCTTC. Its translation is CASSPPDYGYTF.

This clone turned up a few times. Other DNA sequences in this sample translate to the same CDR3. This chain connects TRBV12-3 or TRBV12-4 to TRBJ1-6; D remains unclear. V lost 3 bases and J lost 10, with 10 bases in between. This CDR3 has 13 residues. This CDR3 is CASSLAVGSPLHF. The CDR3 nucleotides are TGTGCCAGCAGTTTGGCGGTTGGCTCACCCCTCCACTTT.

The chain couples TRBV11-3 to TRBJ2-3; 8 bases match TRBD1. The CDR3 is 16 residues long. CDR1 and CDR2 from the germline V gene are SGHNT and YENEEA. V lost 3 bases, J lost 4 bases, and 9 bases stayed unmatched. CDR3 coding DNA: TGTGCCAGCAGCTTTTGGACAGGGTTTGAGCCAGATACGCAGTATTTT. This codes for CASSFWTGFEPDTQYF.

V is TRBV4-1 and J is TRBJ1-5, with 8 positions matching TRBD1. CDR1 is MGHRA and CDR2 is YSYEKL in the germline V gene. The ends lost 1 base at V and 5 bases at J; junction bases unmatched: 4. CDR3 size: 15 residues. Here the CDR3 DNA reads TGCGCCAGCAGCCAAGGGGCAGGGGGCGATCAGCCCCAGCATTTT. This codes for CASSQGAGGDQPQHF.

The rearrangement joins TRBV18 to TRBJ1-6, with D possibly being TRBD1 (5 bases). The germline V and J ends were trimmed by 0 bases and 10 bases, with 13 bases remaining between them. Germline loops: CDR1 KGHSH, CDR2 LQKENI. The CDR3 is 15 residues long. The CDR3 coding sequence is TGTGCCAGCTCACCACCGAAAGGGGAGGGCTCACCCCTCCACTTT. Translating it yields CASSPPKGEGSPLHF.

V is TRBV19 and J is TRBJ2-7; D unresolved. Trimming took 5 bases from V and 2 from J, leaving 16 bases between them. The CDR3 runs 15 residues. The V gene's germline CDR1 is LNHDA and CDR2 SQIVND (reference sequence). The CDR3 loop reads CASSFARDSPYEQYF. The CDR3 region has the DNA TGTGCCAGTAGTTTCGCCCGAGACTCCCCCTACGAGCAGTACTTC. The whole variable domain, filled in from reference TRBV19 and TRBJ2-7, reads DGGITQSPKYLFRKEGQNVTLSCEQNLNHDAMYWYRQDPGQGLRLIYYSQIVNDFQKGDIAEGYSVSREKKESFPLTVTSAQKNPTAFYLCASSFARDSPYEQYFGPGTRLTVT.

The J gene is TRBJ1-1, the V gene TRBV4-1; D unclear. V lost 4 bases, J lost 2 bases, and 14 bases lay in between. Germline CDR1 MGHRA, CDR2 YSYEKL. CDR3 length: 15 amino acids. CDR3 protein: CASSREAALNTEAFF. In nucleotides, the CDR3 is TGCGCCAGCAGCCGGGAGGCAGCCCTTAACACTGAAGCTTTCTTT.

The V and J genes are TRBV5-1 and TRBJ2-3; the D is unclear. The CDR3 spans 14 residues. Germline CDR1 and CDR2: SGHRS and YFSETQ. Deletions cut 0 bases from V and 2 bases from J, with 7 bases between. The CDR3 DNA reads TGCGCCAGCAGCTTGGGACAAGACACAGATACGCAGTATTTT. As protein: CASSLGQDTDTQYF.

This chain joins TRBV7-6 and TRBJ1-2, with D unclear. The CDR3 is 14 residues long. Germline loops: CDR1 SGHVS, CDR2 FNYEAQ. The V end was cut by 1 base, the J end by 4 bases, with 10 bases between. In DNA form, the CDR3 reads TGTGCCAGCAGCTTAGGGGAGTTGGGCTATGGCTACACCTTC. Translated: CASSLGELGYGYTF. Variable domain in full (rest from reference TRBV7-6 and TRBJ1-2): GAGVSQSPRYKVTKRGQDVALRCDPISGHVSLYWYRQALGQGPEFLTYFNYEAQQDKSGLPNDRFSAERPEGSISTLTIQRTEQRDSAMYRCASSLGELGYGYTFGSGTRLTVV.

The rearrangement uses TRBV5-6 and TRBJ2-2; TRBD2 matches at 8 bases. This CDR3 is built from 16 residues. Germline V gene data show CDR1 as SGHDT and CDR2 as YYEEEE. After removal of 0 bases from V and 4 bases from J, the junction contained 5 bases not matched to a gene. The CDR3: CASSLVKRGRTGELFF. CDR3 DNA: TGTGCCAGCAGCTTGGTTAAGCGGGGGCGCACCGGGGAGCTGTTTTTT.

The chain uses TRBV5-4 and TRBJ1-3; possibly TRBD1 for D (5 bases). The germline V gene has CDR1 SGHNT and CDR2 YYREEE (reference sequence). V was shortened by 0 bases and J by 2 bases, with 12 bases between the two germline ends. The CDR3 runs 16 residues. CDR3 region: CASSLAPTDTGNTIYF. In nucleotides, the CDR3 is TGTGCCAGCAGCTTGGCCCCGACAGATACTGGAAACACCATATATTTT.

The chain combines TRBV5-1 with TRBJ2-3; 11 nucleotides agree with TRBD1. CDR1 and CDR2 (germline): SGHRS, YFSETQ. With 4 bases clipped from V and 4 bases from J, the junction kept 8 bases outside the gene matches. The CDR3 loop spans 16 amino acids. CDR3 DNA sequence: TGCGCCAGCAGCGCGGGGACAGGGGGTTTTGCAGATACGCAGTATTTT. Protein sequence: CASSAGTGGFADTQYF.

This chain joins TRBV28 and TRBJ2-7; D is perhaps TRBD1 (6 bases). The CDR3 extends over 12 amino acids. Germline values: CDR1 MDHEN, CDR2 SYDVKM. Deletions cut 7 bases from V and 6 bases from J, with 13 bases between. For the CDR3, the DNA is TGTGCCAGCAAAACAGGGAACCGCGAGCAGTACTTC. This gives the protein CASKTGNREQYF.

The CDR3: CASSVEGGLHEQYF. The CDR3 DNA follows: TGTGCCAGCAGCGTAGAGGGGGGGCTCCACGAGCAGTACTTC. V is TRBV9 and J is TRBJ2-7, with D perhaps TRBD2 (7 bases). Germline V CDR1 and CDR2: SGDLS, YYNGEE. CDR3 size: 14 residues. The V gene lost 0 bases and the J gene lost 5 bases, with 12 bases spanning the gap. Using reference TRBV9 and TRBJ2-7 for the parts outside the CDR3, the full variable domain is DSGVTQTPKHLITATGQRVTLRCSPRSGDLSVYWYQQSLDQGLQFLIQYYNGEERAKGNILERFSAQQFPDLHSELNLSSLELGDSALYFCASSVEGGLHEQYFGPGTRLTVT.

This clone has more than one count but fewer than ten. The rearrangement joins TRBV11-2 to TRBJ1-5; D unclear. This CDR3 spans 14 amino acids. V was trimmed by 1 base and J by 4 bases, leaving 8 bases between them. Germline CDR1 SGHAT, CDR2 FQNNGV. CDR3 sequence reads: CASSLVPGNQPQHF. CDR3 coding DNA: TGTGCCAGCAGCTTAGTCCCGGGGAATCAGCCCCAGCATTTT.

This chain links TRBV12-3 or TRBV12-4 with TRBJ2-1, with D unresolved. The V gene lost 4 bases and the J gene lost 10 bases, with 14 bases spanning the gap. CDR3 length: 13 amino acids. In DNA, the CDR3 is TGTGCCAGCAGTTCCGCTAGAGTCAGCGAGCAGTTCTTC. Encoded protein: CASSSARVSEQFF.

The CDR3 sequence is CASSLAWPGEVDSPLHF. In DNA, the CDR3 is TGCGCCAGCAGCTTGGCCTGGCCAGGGGAAGTTGATTCACCCCTCCACTTT. The chain recombines TRBV5-1 with TRBJ1-6; TRBD1 might be the D (6 bases). Germline values: CDR1 SGHRS, CDR2 YFSETQ. CDR3 length: 17 amino acids. Between the trimmed V and J ends, which lost 0 bases and 8 bases, there was a span of 18 bases.

The CDR3 sequence is CASSLGQKEKLFF. The CDR3 DNA is TGTGCCAGCAGCCTAGGACAGAAAGAAAAACTGTTTTTT. The V and J genes are TRBV5-4 and TRBJ1-4; maybe TRBD1 (6 bases). The ends were cut back, 4 bases at V and 8 bases at J, with 12 bases in the middle. Germline V gene lookup returns CDR1 SGHNT and CDR2 YYREEE (reference sequence). CDR3 length: 13 residues.

J is TRBJ2-7 and V is TRBV15, with 11 bases identical to TRBD2. J was trimmed by 0 bases and V by 4 bases; bases with no gene match: 5. The CDR3 totals 16 residues. Germline loops: CDR1 LNHNV, CDR2 YYDKDF (reference sequence). CDR3 nucleotide sequence: TGTGCCACCAGCACCCTGACTAGCGGGGCCTCCTACGAGCAGTACTTC. Its translation: CATSTLTSGASYEQYF.

This clone was detected once. This chain joins TRBV7-6 and TRBJ1-4; TRBD1 matches at 9 bases. CDR1 and CDR2 from the germline V gene are SGHVS and FNYEAQ. V shed 4 bases and J 0 bases; nucleotides not matched to a gene: 9. This CDR3 has 18 amino acids. CDR3 residues: CASSSGGTGSATNEKLFF. CDR3 DNA sequence: TGTGCCAGCAGCTCAGGCGGGACAGGGAGTGCAACTAATGAAAAACTGTTTTTT.

The table lists this clone with a count of one. The rearrangement links TRBV5-1 to TRBJ2-2; 8 positions match TRBD1. V lost 5 bases to trimming and J lost 3 bases; unmatched junction nucleotides: 6. CDR3 size: 15 residues. The V gene's germline CDR1 is SGHRS and CDR2 YFSETQ. CDR3 bases: TGCGCCAGCAGTCCGGACAGGGCCCACACCGGGGAGCTGTTTTTT. This gives the protein CASSPDRAHTGELFF.

This clone was counted only a few times. The genes are TRBV5-4 and TRBJ2-7; 11 bases map to TRBD2. Germline CDR1 is SGHNT and CDR2 is YYREEE (reference sequence). V lost 4 bases and J lost 4; bases outside the gene matches: 7. CDR3 length: 15 residues. The CDR3 loop reads CASSKGLAEPYEQYF. The CDR3 DNA follows: TGTGCCAGCAGCAAGGGACTAGCGGAGCCGTACGAGCAGTACTTC.

As DNA, the CDR3 is TGTGCCAGCAGCTCGGATGGGCGGCGGGGGCTTGCCAAAAACATTCAGTACTTC. Translation gives CASSSDGRRGLAKNIQYF. The rearrangement links TRBV7-2 to TRBJ2-4; possibly TRBD2 for D (7 bases). The CDR3 is 18 residues long. Germline CDR1 and CDR2: SGHTA and FQGNSA. The germline V and J ends were trimmed by 4 bases and 1 base, with 20 bases remaining between them.